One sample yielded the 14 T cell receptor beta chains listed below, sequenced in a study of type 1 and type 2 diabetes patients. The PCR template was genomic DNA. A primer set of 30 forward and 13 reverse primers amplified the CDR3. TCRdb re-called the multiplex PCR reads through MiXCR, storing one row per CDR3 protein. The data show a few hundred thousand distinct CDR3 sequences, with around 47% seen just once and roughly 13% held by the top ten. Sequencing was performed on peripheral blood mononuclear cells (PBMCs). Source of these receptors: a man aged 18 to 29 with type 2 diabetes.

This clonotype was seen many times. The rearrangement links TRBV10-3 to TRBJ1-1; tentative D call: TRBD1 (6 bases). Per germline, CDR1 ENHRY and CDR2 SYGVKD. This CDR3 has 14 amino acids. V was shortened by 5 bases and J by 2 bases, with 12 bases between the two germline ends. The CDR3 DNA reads TGTGCCATCAGTAAGGGACATTCTAACACTGAAGCTTTCTTT. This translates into CAISKGHSNTEAFF.

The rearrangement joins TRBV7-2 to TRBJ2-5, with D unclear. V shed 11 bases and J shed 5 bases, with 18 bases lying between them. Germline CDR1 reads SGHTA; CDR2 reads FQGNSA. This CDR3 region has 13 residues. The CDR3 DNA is TGTGCCTGGAAGGTTGGCGGAACCGAGACCCAGTACTTC. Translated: CAWKVGGTETQYF.

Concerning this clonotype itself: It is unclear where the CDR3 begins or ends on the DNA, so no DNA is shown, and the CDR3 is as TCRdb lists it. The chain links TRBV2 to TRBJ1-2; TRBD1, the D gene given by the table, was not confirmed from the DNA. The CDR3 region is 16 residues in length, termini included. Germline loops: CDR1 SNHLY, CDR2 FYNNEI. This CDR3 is CASRVGAGSVDYGCTF.

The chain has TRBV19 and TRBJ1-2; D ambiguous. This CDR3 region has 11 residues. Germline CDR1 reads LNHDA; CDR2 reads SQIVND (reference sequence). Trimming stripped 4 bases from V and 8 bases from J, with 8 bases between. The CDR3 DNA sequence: TGTGCCAGTAGTAGGTATAACGGCTACACCTTC. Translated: CASSRYNGYTF.

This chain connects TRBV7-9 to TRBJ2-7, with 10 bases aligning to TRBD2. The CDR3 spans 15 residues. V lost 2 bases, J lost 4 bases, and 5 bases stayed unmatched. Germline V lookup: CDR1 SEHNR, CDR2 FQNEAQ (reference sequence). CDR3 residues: CASSLNQAGGYEQYF. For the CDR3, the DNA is TGTGCCAGCAGCTTAAATCAAGCGGGAGGGTACGAGCAGTACTTC.

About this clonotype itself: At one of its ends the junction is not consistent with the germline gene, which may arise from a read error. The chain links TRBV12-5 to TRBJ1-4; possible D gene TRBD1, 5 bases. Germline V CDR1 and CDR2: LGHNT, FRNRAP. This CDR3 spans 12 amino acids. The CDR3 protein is CASGLPPRGPIF. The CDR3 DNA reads TGTGCTAGTGGTTTGCCTCCGAGGGGACCTATCTTT.

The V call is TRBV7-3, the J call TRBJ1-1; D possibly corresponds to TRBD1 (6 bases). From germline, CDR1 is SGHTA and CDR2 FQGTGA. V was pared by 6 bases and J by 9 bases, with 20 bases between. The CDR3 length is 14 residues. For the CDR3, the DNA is TGTGCCAGCAGGATGGGGGGGCAACGGAGTAAAGCTTTCTTT. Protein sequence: CASRMGGQRSKAFF.

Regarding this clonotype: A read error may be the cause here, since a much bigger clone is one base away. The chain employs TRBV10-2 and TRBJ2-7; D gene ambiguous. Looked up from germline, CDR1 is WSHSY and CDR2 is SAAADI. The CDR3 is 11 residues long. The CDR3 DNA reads TGTGCCAGCAGTATGTCCTACGAGCAGTACTTC. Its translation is CASSMSYEQYF.

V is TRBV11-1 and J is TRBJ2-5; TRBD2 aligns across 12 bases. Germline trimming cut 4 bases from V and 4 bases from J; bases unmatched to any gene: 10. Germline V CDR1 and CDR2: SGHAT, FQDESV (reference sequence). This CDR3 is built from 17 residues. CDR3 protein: CASSSPSGRAGGETQYF. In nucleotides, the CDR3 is TGTGCCAGCAGCTCCCCTAGCGGGAGGGCCGGAGGAGAGACCCAGTACTTC.

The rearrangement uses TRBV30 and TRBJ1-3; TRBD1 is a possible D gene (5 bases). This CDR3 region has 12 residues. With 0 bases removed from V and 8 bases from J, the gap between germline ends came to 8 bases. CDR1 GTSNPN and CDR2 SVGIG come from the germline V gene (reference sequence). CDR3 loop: CAWSVGLDTIYF. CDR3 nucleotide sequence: TGTGCCTGGAGTGTGGGGCTGGACACCATATATTTT. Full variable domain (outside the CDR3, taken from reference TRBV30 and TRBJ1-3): SQTIHQWPATLVQPVGSPLSLECTVEGTSNPNLYWYRQAAGRGLQLLFYSVGIGQISSEVPQNLSASRPQDRQFILSSKKLLLSDSGFYLCAWSVGLDTIYFGEGSWLTVV.

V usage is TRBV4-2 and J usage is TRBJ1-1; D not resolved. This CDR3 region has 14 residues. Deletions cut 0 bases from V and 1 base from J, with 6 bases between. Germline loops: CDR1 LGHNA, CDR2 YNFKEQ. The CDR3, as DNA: TGTGCCAGCAGCCAAGATCGCGGGAACACTGAAGCTTTCTTT. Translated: CASSQDRGNTEAFF.

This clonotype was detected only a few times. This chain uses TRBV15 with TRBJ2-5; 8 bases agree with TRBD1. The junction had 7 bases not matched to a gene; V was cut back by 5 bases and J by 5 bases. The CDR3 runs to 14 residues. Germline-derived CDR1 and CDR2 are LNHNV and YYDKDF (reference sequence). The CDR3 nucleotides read TGTGCCACCAGCGCGACAGGGGCTTTGGAGACCCAGTACTTC. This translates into CATSATGALETQYF.

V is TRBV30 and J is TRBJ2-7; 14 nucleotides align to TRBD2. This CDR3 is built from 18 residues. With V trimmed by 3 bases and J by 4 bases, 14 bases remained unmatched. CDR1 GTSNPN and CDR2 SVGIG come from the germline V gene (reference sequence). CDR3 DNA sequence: TGTGCCTGGAGGGTGGGGAGGACTAGCGGGAGGACTCTTTACGAGCAGTACTTC. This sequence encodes CAWRVGRTSGRTLYEQYF. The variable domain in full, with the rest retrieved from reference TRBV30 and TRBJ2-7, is SQTIHQWPATLVQPVGSPLSLECTVEGTSNPNLYWYRQAAGRGLQLLFYSVGIGQISSEVPQNLSASRPQDRQFILSSKKLLLSDSGFYLCAWRVGRTSGRTLYEQYFGPGTRLTVT.

CDR3 bases: TGTGCCTGGAGTGTACCTGGGTACGGCTACACCTTC. Translation gives CAWSVPGYGYTF. This chain joins TRBV30 and TRBJ1-2; D is unresolved. The V gene's germline CDR1 is GTSNPN and CDR2 SVGIG (reference sequence). This CDR3 has 12 residues. V lost 0 bases and J lost 8, with 10 bases in between.